The 9 T cell receptor beta chains below were found in one sample sequenced in a study of shared clonotypes between healthy human individuals. Libraries were prepared by immunoSEQ multiplex PCR; TCRdb keeps only in-frame clonotypes and omits some of them. The table has 550,000 to 700,000 clones, roughly 72% seen once. The sequenced sample consisted of memory CD4+ T cells sorted from blood. Subset of the sample: CD45RA-negative fraction. These receptor sequences come from a woman aged 25 to 39 in good health.

The chain is built from TRBV10-3 and TRBJ2-6, with D possibly being TRBD2 (6 bases). Germline lookup yields CDR1 ENHRY and CDR2 SYGVKD. CDR3 size: 17 residues. The V end was cut by 4 bases, the J end by 0 bases, with 13 bases between. CDR3 sequence: CAISGGLGGSGANVLTF. In DNA form, the CDR3 reads TGTGCCATCAGTGGAGGACTGGGGGGCTCTGGGGCCAACGTCCTGACTTTC.

This clone appeared a few times. The chain employs TRBV19 and TRBJ1-1, with D possibly matching TRBD1 (5 bases). Germline assignment: CDR1 LNHDA and CDR2 SQIVND (reference sequence). Trimming shortened V by 8 bases and J by 7 bases, and 11 bases separated the two germline ends. The CDR3 spans 11 residues. DNA of the CDR3: TGTGCCAGTGCCGGGACGGGTGAAGCTTTCTTT. Protein: CASAGTGEAFF.

A remark on this clone: Other DNA sequences in this specimen translate into the identical CDR3. The chain uses TRBV6-1 and TRBJ1-1, with unresolved D. This CDR3 comprises 13 residues. V lost 2 bases and J 5 bases, leaving 9 bases between the germline ends. Germline CDR1 and CDR2: MNHNS and SASEGT. CDR3 coding DNA: TGTGCCAGCAGTGAATATCCGGGGACTGAAGCTTTCTTT. Protein product: CASSEYPGTEAFF.

The table lists this clone with a count of one. V is TRBV19 and J is TRBJ2-1; 11 bases fit TRBD2. V trimming: 4 bases; J trimming: 3 bases; junction bases outside the gene matches: 8. Germline CDR1 and CDR2: LNHDA and SQIVND (reference sequence). This CDR3 spans 17 amino acids. The CDR3 DNA sequence: TGTGCCAGTAGTAGCCCGGGACTAGCGGTTTTCTACAATGAGCAGTTCTTC. Amino acid sequence: CASSSPGLAVFYNEQFF. The variable domain in full, with the rest retrieved from reference TRBV19 and TRBJ2-1, is DGGITQSPKYLFRKEGQNVTLSCEQNLNHDAMYWYRQDPGQGLRLIYYSQIVNDFQKGDIAEGYSVSREKKESFPLTVTSAQKNPTAFYLCASSSPGLAVFYNEQFFGPGTRLTVL.

The chain carries TRBV19 and TRBJ2-4, with 11 bases fitting TRBD1. The CDR3 loop spans 15 amino acids. CDR1 is LNHDA and CDR2 is SQIVND in the germline V gene (reference sequence). The V and J ends lost 7 bases and 1 base, in that order; junction bases with no gene match: 3. CDR3 loop: CASIGQGAAKNIQYF. DNA of the CDR3: TGTGCCAGTATCGGACAGGGGGCCGCCAAAAACATTCAGTACTTC.

The chain combines TRBV6-1 with TRBJ2-7; TRBD2 might be the D (6 bases). This CDR3 is 14 amino acids long. V lost 4 bases and J lost 3, with 13 bases in between. Germline CDR1 MNHNS, CDR2 SASEGT. CDR3: CASSGRLVNYEQYF. For the CDR3, the DNA is TGTGCCAGCAGTGGCCGACTAGTTAACTACGAGCAGTACTTC.

This chain joins TRBV5-5 and TRBJ2-7; 10 bases align to TRBD1. Germline V gives CDR1 SGHKS, CDR2 YYEKEE (reference sequence). The CDR3 is 14 residues long. V lost 6 bases, J lost 3 bases, and 6 bases stayed unmatched. The CDR3 loop is CASTGRDRGYEQYF. The CDR3 DNA follows: TGTGCCAGCACCGGACGGGACAGGGGCTACGAGCAGTACTTC.

The chain carries TRBV9 and TRBJ2-5; D is perhaps TRBD2 (7 bases). The end of the DNA aligns better with TRBJ2-7, so the J call may be wrong. The CDR3 totals 15 residues. Germline V CDR1 and CDR2: SGDLS, YYNGEE. This chain's CDR3 is CASSVAGGQPYEQYF. The CDR3 region has the DNA TGTGCCAGCAGCGTAGCGGGGGGACAACCCTACGAGCAGTACTTC.

This clone was recorded a few times. This chain links TRBV7-9 with TRBJ2-7, with 8 bases matching TRBD2. V lost 3 bases and J lost 6; bases outside the gene matches: 7. The CDR3 sequence is 14 residues long. Germline V gene sequence: CDR1 SEHNR, CDR2 FQNEAQ (reference sequence). The CDR3 DNA reads as TGTGCCAGCAGCTTTAATAGCGGGGCTGGCGAGCAGTACTTC. Its protein product is CASSFNSGAGEQYF.